This T cell receptor beta chain appears in the sequencing data of a study of shared clonotypes between healthy human individuals. Nashville, Tennessee was home to all donors, each a Caucasian adult. This table comes from immunoSEQ multiplex PCR, and its TCRdb copy is limited to in-frame clones, with some not included. The sample holds about 490,000 clones, about 79% seen once. This CDR3 comprises 15 residues. Germline assignment: CDR1 SGHRS and CDR2 YFSETQ. Trimming took off 5 bases at V and 0 bases at J, with 12 bases between the two ends. This chain uses TRBV5-1 with TRBJ1-5, with D uncertain. This TCR derives from a woman aged 40 to 50 in good health. Some clones in this sample may be carry-over from other donors' samples. Material: PBMCs. This chain's CDR3 is CASRPEVGSNQPQHF. DNA for the CDR3: TGCGCCAGCAGGCCCGAGGTGGGTAGCAATCAGCCCCAGCATTTT.